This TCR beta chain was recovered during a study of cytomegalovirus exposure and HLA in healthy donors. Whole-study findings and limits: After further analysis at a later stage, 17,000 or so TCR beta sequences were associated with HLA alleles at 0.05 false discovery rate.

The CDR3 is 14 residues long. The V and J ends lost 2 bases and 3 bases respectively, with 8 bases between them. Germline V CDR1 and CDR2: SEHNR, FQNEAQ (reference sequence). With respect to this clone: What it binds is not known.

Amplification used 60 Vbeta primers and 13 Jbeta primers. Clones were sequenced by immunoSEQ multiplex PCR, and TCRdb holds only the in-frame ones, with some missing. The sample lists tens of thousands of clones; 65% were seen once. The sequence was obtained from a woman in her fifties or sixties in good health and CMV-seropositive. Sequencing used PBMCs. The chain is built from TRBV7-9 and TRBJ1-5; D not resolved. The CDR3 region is CASSLSGNNQPQHF. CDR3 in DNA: TGTGCCAGCAGCTTATCAGGTAACAATCAGCCCCAGCATTTT.